One and the same sample provided the 13 T cell receptor beta chains below, sequenced in a study of shared clonotypes between healthy human individuals. TCRdb keeps only in-frame clones here, not all; method: immunoSEQ multiplex PCR. The sample shows some 2,000,000 clones, 95% of them seen only once. Sequencing was performed on naive CD4+ T cells sorted from blood. Stated subset: CD45RA+ positively selected. All receptors derive from a man between 18 and 29 years old in good health.

This chain connects TRBV10-3 to TRBJ2-1; 7 positions match TRBD1. The ends lost 4 bases at V and 6 bases at J; junction bases unmatched: 3. The CDR3 length is 13 residues. Germline lookup yields CDR1 ENHRY and CDR2 SYGVKD. For the CDR3, the DNA is TGTGCCATCAGTGGTACAGGGGCCAATGAGCAGTTCTTC. Protein: CAISGTGANEQFF.

The chain is built from TRBV5-5 and TRBJ2-4, with D hard to call. Trimming removed 6 bases at V and 0 bases at J, with 16 bases between. Germline lookup yields CDR1 SGHKS and CDR2 YYEKEE (reference sequence). The CDR3 runs 16 residues. The CDR3 here is CASIVGPILAKNIQYF. CDR3 bases: TGTGCCAGCATCGTAGGCCCGATCCTAGCCAAAAACATTCAGTACTTC.

The chain carries TRBV19 and TRBJ2-5; 7 bases match TRBD1. The germline V gene encodes CDR1 LNHDA and CDR2 SQIVND (reference sequence). V lost 8 bases and J lost 5; bases outside the gene matches: 11. The CDR3 sequence is 14 residues long. The CDR3 DNA reads as TGTGCCAGTTGGGCATTTACAGGGGAGGAGACCCAGTACTTC. Its protein product is CASWAFTGEETQYF.

This clone has a single count. This chain links TRBV5-1 with TRBJ1-2; TRBD1 might be the D (5 bases). V was cut by 4 bases and J by 2 bases, with 15 bases left in between. The CDR3 has 15 residues. Germline V gene sequence: CDR1 SGHRS, CDR2 YFSETQ. CDR3 in DNA: TGCGCCAGCAGCCCCTGGGACCTTGGGAACTATGGCTACACCTTC. Its translation: CASSPWDLGNYGYTF. Together with reference TRBV5-1 and TRBJ1-2, the CDR3 gives the full variable domain: KAGVTQTPRYLIKTRGQQVTLSCSPISGHRSVSWYQQTPGQGLQFLFEYFSETQRNKGNFPGRFSGRQFSNSRSEMNVSTLELGDSALYLCASSPWDLGNYGYTFGSGTRLTVV.

In this sample, this clone turned up once. The chain is built from TRBV29-1 and TRBJ1-3, with D uncertain. CDR3 length: 13 amino acids. V lost 3 bases to trimming and J lost 0 bases, with 6 bases between them. Germline V gene lookup returns CDR1 SQVTM and CDR2 ANQGSEA. The CDR3 DNA reads TGCAGCGTTGATTTGGGCTCTGGAAACACCATATATTTT. Protein product: CSVDLGSGNTIYF.

This chain links TRBV7-2 with TRBJ2-1, with 12 bases matching TRBD2. Germline values: CDR1 SGHTA, CDR2 FQGNSA. Trimming took 5 bases from V and 7 from J; bases not matched to a gene: 6. The CDR3 runs 15 residues. CDR3 residues: CASSRGLAGTNEQFF. The CDR3 bases are TGTGCCAGCAGCCGCGGACTAGCGGGGACAAATGAGCAGTTCTTC.

V gene TRBV5-5 combines with J gene TRBJ2-7, with 13 nucleotides matching TRBD2. This CDR3 comprises 15 residues. V was clipped by 2 bases and J by 2 bases; unmatched bases: 1. Germline assignment: CDR1 SGHKS and CDR2 YYEKEE (reference sequence). CDR3 amino acids: CASSFGLAGAYEQYF. Written as DNA, the CDR3 is TGTGCCAGCAGCTTTGGACTAGCGGGAGCCTACGAGCAGTACTTC.

This chain joins TRBV19 and TRBJ1-2, with a weak D call TRBD1 (6 bases). Germline assignment: CDR1 LNHDA and CDR2 SQIVND (reference sequence). The CDR3 sequence is 15 residues long. Trimming left V 4 bases short and J 1 base short, with 13 bases between. The chain's CDR3 is CASSKGERSNYGYTF. The CDR3 bases are TGTGCCAGTAGTAAGGGGGAGCGAAGTAACTATGGCTACACCTTC.

The rearrangement uses TRBV7-9 and TRBJ1-2; 7 nucleotides align to TRBD1. CDR3 length equals 14 residues. Trimming removed 5 bases from V and 6 bases from J; junction bases left unmatched: 9. The germline V gene has CDR1 SEHNR and CDR2 FQNEAQ (reference sequence). CDR3 nucleotide sequence: TGTGCCAGCAGCAAAAGACAGGGTGGAAATGGCTACACCTTC. It yields the protein CASSKRQGGNGYTF.

The rearrangement uses TRBV6-1 and TRBJ2-7; 7 bases match TRBD2. V dropped 2 bases and J dropped 3; count of bases not matched to a gene: 10. Germline values: CDR1 MNHNS, CDR2 SASEGT. The CDR3 runs 16 residues. The CDR3 DNA follows: TGTGCCAGCAGTGAAAGTGAGGGGACTATCCTCTACGAGCAGTACTTC. Translated, it gives CASSESEGTILYEQYF.

The rearrangement uses TRBV7-9 and TRBJ1-2; D is ambiguous. V dropped 2 bases and J dropped 2 bases, with 12 bases sitting between them. Germline V lookup: CDR1 SEHNR, CDR2 FQNEAQ (reference sequence). This CDR3 has 15 residues. This CDR3 is CASSLPPTGNYGYTF. The CDR3, as DNA: TGTGCCAGCAGCTTACCACCGACGGGAAACTATGGCTACACCTTC.

In DNA form, the CDR3 reads TGTGCCAGCAGCCACGAAAGGTTTAACTATGGCTACACCTTC. It is translated as CASSHERFNYGYTF. J is TRBJ1-2 and V is TRBV5-4, with D unresolved. Germline lookup yields CDR1 SGHNT and CDR2 YYREEE (reference sequence). CDR3 length equals 14 residues. Trimming cost V 4 bases and J 1 base, with 11 bases left between them.

About this clone: The sample has other DNA sequences that encode this CDR3 too. The rearrangement links TRBV29-1 to TRBJ2-5; TRBD1 agrees at 9 bases. The CDR3 is 13 residues long. Germline assignment: CDR1 SQVTM and CDR2 ANQGSEA. J lost 1 base, V lost 7 bases, and 4 bases had no gene match. The CDR3 DNA sequence: TGCAGCGCGGACAGGGGAGGCCAAGAGACCCAGTACTTC. Its protein product is CSADRGGQETQYF.